This T cell receptor beta chain was captured by sequencing in a study of PD-1 blockade in classical Hodgkin lymphoma. Repertoires were generated with immunoSEQ multiplex PCR, while TCRdb's copy carries only in-frame clones and drops some. Found here are 16,000 or so clones, roughly 80% of them singletons; the top ten hold 1%. Worth noting for this clone: Its target is not known.

The study's findings and limits: Complete responders had baseline diversity similar to newly diagnosed patients.

Patients all relapsed after autologous stem cell transplantation, and there was variation in brentuximab vedotin exposure. Purification of CD4+ T cells from thawed PBMCs was achieved by magnetic negative selection. Relapsed/refractory classical Hodgkin lymphoma patients had complete, partial or progressive responses. V was clipped by 2 bases and J by 7 bases, with 5 bases between them. Germline-derived CDR1 and CDR2 are GTSNPN and SVGIG (reference sequence). The CDR3 extends over 11 amino acids. The receptor was derived from a human donor with classical Hodgkin lymphoma. Sequenced material: CD4+ T cells from blood, taken at baseline. The rearrangement links TRBV30 to TRBJ2-2; D gene ambiguous. CDR3 nucleotide sequence: TGTGCCTGGAGTAATAACGGGGAGCTGTTTTTT. It codes for CAWSNNGELFF.